A single sample is the source of the 18 T cell receptor beta chains below, sequenced in a study of CD8 T cells in Susac syndrome. Reverse transcription of roughly 0.45 to 1 ug RNA was performed with random hexamers. TCRdb re-called the immunoSEQ multiplex PCR reads through MiXCR, storing one row per CDR3 protein. The table shows more than 40,000 distinct CDR3 sequences, with over 85% occurring only once. The sequenced sample was CD8+ T cells from PBMCs. The origin of the receptors is a human donor in good health.

The V call is TRBV27, the J call TRBJ2-1; possibly TRBD2 for D (6 bases). Germline lookup yields CDR1 MNHEY and CDR2 SMNVEV (reference sequence). V was clipped by 5 bases and J by 8 bases, with 10 bases between them. This CDR3 has 12 residues. CDR3 sequence: CASSAGRDEQFF. The CDR3 DNA follows: TGTGCCAGCAGTGCGGGGCGGGATGAGCAGTTCTTC.

The chain combines TRBV15 with TRBJ2-1, with 11 bases fitting TRBD2. Germline CDR1 LNHNV, CDR2 YYDKDF (reference sequence). The CDR3 length is 17 residues. The V and J ends lost 3 bases and 10 bases, in that order; junction bases with no gene match: 14. The CDR3 DNA sequence: TGTGCCACCAGCAGCTTAGGGCTAGCGGGAGGCTGGTACGAGCAGTTCTTC. It is translated as CATSSLGLAGGWYEQFF.

V gene TRBV20-1 combines with J gene TRBJ2-7; TRBD2 agrees at 10 bases. Germline V gene data show CDR1 as DFQATT and CDR2 as SNEGSKA (reference sequence). The CDR3 is made up of 15 amino acids. V was pared by 0 bases and J by 5 bases, with 7 bases of the junction left unmatched. The CDR3 bases are TGCAGTGCTAGAGATCCTAGCGGGAGTTTCAACGAGCAGTACTTC. Amino acids: CSARDPSGSFNEQYF.

The rearrangement uses TRBV5-1 and TRBJ2-3; D call uncertain. This CDR3 has 16 amino acids. Germline V lookup: CDR1 SGHRS, CDR2 YFSETQ. Trimming took off 0 bases at V and 1 base at J, with 12 bases between the two ends. DNA of the CDR3: TGCGCCAGCAGCTTGGAAGTCCCTTTGGGCACAGATACGCAGTATTTT. Its protein is CASSLEVPLGTDTQYF.

Details on this clonotype: A read error may produce the germline difference seen at one junction end. The gene calls are TRBV7-7 and TRBJ2-7, with a tentative D call TRBD2 (5 bases). In germline, CDR1 is SSHAT, CDR2 FNYEAQ (reference sequence). The CDR3 totals 13 residues. The CDR3 reads CASSLAISNEQYF. In DNA, the CDR3 is TGTGCTAGCAGCTTAGCGATAAGCAACGAGCAGTACTTC.

The chain is built from TRBV9 and TRBJ2-1; TRBD1 matches at 9 bases. J gave up 9 bases and V 3 bases, and 4 bases lay outside the gene matches. The CDR3 consists of 13 residues. Per the germline V gene, CDR1 is SGDLS and CDR2 is YYNGEE. CDR3 coding DNA: TGTGCCAGCAGCGGGACAGGGGTAGGTGAGCAGTTCTTC. This encodes CASSGTGVGEQFF.

J is TRBJ2-5 and V is TRBV28, with TRBD2 matching 8 bases. Looked up from germline, CDR1 is MDHEN and CDR2 is SYDVKM. The CDR3 covers 16 residues. Trimming cost V 5 bases and J 3 bases; bases outside gene matches: 11. The CDR3 loop reads CASSPMASGQEETQYF. The CDR3 region has the DNA TGTGCCAGCAGTCCCATGGCTAGCGGGCAAGAAGAGACCCAGTACTTC.

This clonotype was recorded once. The V call is TRBV7-6, the J call TRBJ2-1; TRBD2 agrees at 8 bases. V shed 5 bases and J 2 bases; nucleotides not matched to a gene: 8. Germline assignment: CDR1 SGHVS and CDR2 FNYEAQ. CDR3 length equals 16 residues. CDR3 bases: TGTGCCAGCAGCCCATTAGCGGGAAGTCCCTACAATGAGCAGTTCTTC. Its protein is CASSPLAGSPYNEQFF.

This clonotype was seen a handful of times. This chain connects TRBV4-1 to TRBJ2-1; a weak D match, TRBD1 (6 bases). The germline V gene has CDR1 MGHRA and CDR2 YSYEKL. The CDR3 spans 14 residues. V dropped 1 base and J dropped 8 bases, with 12 bases sitting between them. The CDR3 region has the DNA TGCGCCAGCAGCCAAGTCCAGGGGTTGGATGAGCAGTTCTTC. This sequence encodes CASSQVQGLDEQFF.

This clonotype was seen a handful of times. The V call is TRBV3-1, the J call TRBJ2-7, with D tentatively TRBD1 or TRBD2 (6 bases each). V was trimmed by 4 bases and J by 8 bases, leaving 15 bases between them. The CDR3 loop spans 13 amino acids. The germline CDR1 and CDR2 sequences are LGHDT and YNNKEL (reference sequence). In nucleotides, the CDR3 is TGTGCCAGCAGCCCTGGGACTGGGGGGCAGCAGTACTTC. It translates to CASSPGTGGQQYF.

The rearrangement links TRBV29-1 to TRBJ1-2, with D unresolved. Germline loops: CDR1 SQVTM, CDR2 ANQGSEA. The CDR3 extends over 13 amino acids. V was shortened by 3 bases and J by 0 bases, with 8 bases between the two germline ends. CDR3 region: CSVDRSTNYGYTF. The CDR3 DNA is TGCAGCGTTGACCGGAGCACTAACTATGGCTACACCTTC.

The chain has TRBV19 and TRBJ2-3; TRBD2 aligns across 12 bases. Trimming took 7 bases from V and 6 from J; bases not matched to a gene: 8. The length of the CDR3 is 15 residues. Germline CDR1 and CDR2: LNHDA and SQIVND (reference sequence). The CDR3: CASIPSGRAPDTQYF. The CDR3 region has the DNA TGTGCCAGTATCCCTAGCGGGAGGGCCCCCGATACGCAGTATTTT. The full variable domain, completed using reference TRBV19 and TRBJ2-3, is DGGITQSPKYLFRKEGQNVTLSCEQNLNHDAMYWYRQDPGQGLRLIYYSQIVNDFQKGDIAEGYSVSREKKESFPLTVTSAQKNPTAFYLCASIPSGRAPDTQYFGPGTRLTVL.

The CDR3 nucleotides read TGCGCCAGCAGCCAAGGTTGGGGGGCTTACGAGCAGTACTTC. Amino acid sequence: CASSQGWGAYEQYF. The chain recombines TRBV4-1 with TRBJ2-7; D might be TRBD1 or TRBD2, each matching 6 bases. CDR1 is MGHRA and CDR2 is YSYEKL in the germline V gene. Trimming cost V 1 base and J 4 bases, with 11 bases left between them. The CDR3 has 14 amino acids.

The chain combines TRBV4-1 with TRBJ2-5; D may correspond to TRBD1 or TRBD2 (6 bases each). V shed 1 base and J shed 3 bases, with 9 bases lying between them. Germline assignment: CDR1 MGHRA and CDR2 YSYEKL. The CDR3 consists of 14 residues. The chain's CDR3 is CASSQVGGEETQYF. In DNA form, the CDR3 reads TGCGCCAGCAGCCAAGTGGGGGGCGAAGAGACCCAGTACTTC.

This chain joins TRBV13 and TRBJ1-1; D is ambiguous. Germline CDR1 PRHDT, CDR2 FYEKMQ (reference sequence). The CDR3 runs to 16 residues. Deletions cut 0 bases from V and 0 bases from J, with 11 bases between. The CDR3 nucleotides are TGTGCCAGCAGCTTAGGACATGGAAATATGAACACTGAAGCTTTCTTT. Translating it yields CASSLGHGNMNTEAFF.

This clonotype appeared once. J is TRBJ1-4 and V is TRBV19, with D possibly being TRBD1 (5 bases). The CDR3 consists of 15 residues. V lost 8 bases to trimming and J lost 8 bases, with 21 bases between them. Looked up from germline, CDR1 is LNHDA and CDR2 is SQIVND (reference sequence). CDR3 residues: CASAGQNIGREKLFF. The CDR3 DNA reads as TGTGCCAGTGCGGGGCAGAACATAGGCCGAGAAAAACTGTTTTTT.

Here the CDR3 DNA reads TGTGCCAGCCTGGGAGGGGCTGGGCAGCCCCAGCATTTT. Its translation is CASLGGAGQPQHF. This sequence joins TRBV2 and TRBJ1-5; tentatively, D is TRBD1 (5 bases). The CDR3 consists of 13 residues. V lost 8 bases and J 7 bases, leaving 15 bases between the germline ends. Per the germline V gene, CDR1 is SNHLY and CDR2 is FYNNEI.

This chain links TRBV13 with TRBJ2-6, with a tentative D call TRBD2 (5 bases). CDR3 length equals 15 residues. Trimming cost V 4 bases and J 1 base, with 8 bases left between them. Germline CDR1 is PRHDT and CDR2 is FYEKMQ (reference sequence). In nucleotides, the CDR3 is TGTGCCAGCAGCTCCCGAGGGTCTGGGGCCAACGTCCTGACTTTC. Amino acid sequence: CASSSRGSGANVLTF.